One and the same sample provided the 31 T cell receptor beta chains below, sequenced in a study of post-analysis software for immune sequencing data. Study-wide results and limits: TRBV5-6, TRBV5-1 and TRBV20-1 were among roughly 5 TRBV segments more frequent in patients than controls.

Libraries were made from TCR beta cDNA, and they carried unique molecular identifiers. TCRdb reprocessed the PCR reads with MiXCR, giving one entry per CDR3 protein. The table records hundreds of thousands of distinct CDR3 sequences, 59% of them present only once. The antigens of these receptors remain unknown. Specimen: blood. All receptors derive from a girl aged 2 to 9 with multiple sclerosis.

The chain links TRBV12-3 or TRBV12-4 to TRBJ1-2; D may be TRBD1 (5 bases). The germline V and J ends were trimmed by 7 bases and 3 bases, with 15 bases remaining between them. The CDR3 is 14 residues long. CDR3 amino acids: CASTPTGGYYGYTF. In DNA form, the CDR3 reads TGTGCCAGCACCCCGACTGGGGGTTACTATGGCTACACCTTC.

V and J are TRBV10-3 and TRBJ2-1, with D possibly being TRBD1 (6 bases). The germline V gene has CDR1 ENHRY and CDR2 SYGVKD. V lost 7 bases and J lost 7, with 14 bases in between. CDR3 length: 13 residues. In nucleotides, the CDR3 is TGTGCCATCACATCACAGGGTCGGAATGAGCAGTTCTTC. This gives the protein CAITSQGRNEQFF.

Remarks on this clonotype: The junction departs from germline at one end; a sequencing error may be responsible. The rearrangement links TRBV6-2 or TRBV6-3 to TRBJ2-7; tentative D call: TRBD1 (5 bases). The germline V gene has CDR1 MNHEY and CDR2 SVGEGT. The CDR3 has 13 residues. The CDR3 is CAGSYIPGYEQYF. CDR3 DNA sequence: TGTGCCGGCAGTTATATCCCAGGGTACGAGCAGTACTTC.

This clonotype appeared a single time. The genes are TRBV5-1 and TRBJ2-5; D perhaps matches TRBD2 (6 bases). The CDR3 length is 15 residues. Germline loops: CDR1 SGHRS, CDR2 YFSETQ. Between the trimmed V and J ends, which lost 3 bases and 1 base, there was a span of 13 bases. CDR3 DNA: TGCGCCAGCAGCTCGCTTCCGGGAGCCCAAGAGACCCAGTACTTC. Its protein is CASSSLPGAQETQYF.

The sample holds one count of this clonotype. The chain is built from TRBV5-1 and TRBJ2-3; tentative D call: TRBD2 (6 bases). This CDR3 contains 14 residues. The V and J ends lost 6 bases and 4 bases respectively, with 15 bases between them. Germline V gene data show CDR1 as SGHRS and CDR2 as YFSETQ. The chain's CDR3 is CASTPGGVSDTQYF. As DNA, the CDR3 is TGCGCCAGCACCCCCGGCGGGGTATCAGATACGCAGTATTTT.

The V gene is TRBV5-1, the J gene TRBJ2-7; D gene unclear. The germline V and J ends were trimmed by 6 bases and 7 bases, with 14 bases remaining between them. This CDR3 is 12 amino acids long. Germline CDR1 and CDR2: SGHRS and YFSETQ. The CDR3 coding sequence is TGCGCCAGCACCTTCCCTGGGGTGGAGCAGTACTTC. Amino acids: CASTFPGVEQYF. Filled out from reference TRBV5-1 and TRBJ2-7, the complete variable domain reads KAGVTQTPRYLIKTRGQQVTLSCSPISGHRSVSWYQQTPGQGLQFLFEYFSETQRNKGNFPGRFSGRQFSNSRSEMNVSTLELGDSALYLCASTFPGVEQYFGPGTRLTVT.

The chain links TRBV30 to TRBJ2-4; D remains ambiguous. The germline V and J ends were trimmed by 2 bases and 0 bases, with 11 bases remaining between them. Germline V gives CDR1 GTSNPN, CDR2 SVGIG (reference sequence). CDR3 length equals 15 residues. For the CDR3, the DNA is TGTGCCTGGAGTATCCCCTCAGTAGCCAAAAACATTCAGTACTTC. Protein sequence: CAWSIPSVAKNIQYF. The full variable domain, its missing parts supplied by reference TRBV30 and TRBJ2-4, is SQTIHQWPATLVQPVGSPLSLECTVEGTSNPNLYWYRQAAGRGLQLLFYSVGIGQISSEVPQNLSASRPQDRQFILSSKKLLLSDSGFYLCAWSIPSVAKNIQYFGAGTRLSVL.

As for this clonotype: One end of the junction does not line up with germline, which may come from a read error. The chain has TRBV6-6 and TRBJ2-7; the match to TRBD1 covers 7 bases. CDR3 length: 15 amino acids. Germline-derived CDR1 and CDR2 are MNHNY and SVGAGI (reference sequence). Written as DNA, the CDR3 is TGTGCCAGCAGTTGGGGACAGTCGGATTCCTGCGAGCAGTACTTC. This gives the protein CASSWGQSDSCEQYF.

The rearrangement joins TRBV6-1 to TRBJ2-3; D gene uncertain. Per the germline V gene, CDR1 is MNHNS and CDR2 is SASEGT. V shed 5 bases and J shed 6 bases, with 12 bases lying between them. The CDR3 spans 13 residues. The CDR3 protein is CASSRVNEDTQYF. For the CDR3, the DNA is TGTGCCAGCAGTCGAGTAAACGAGGATACGCAGTATTTT.

V is TRBV12-3 or TRBV12-4 and J is TRBJ2-3; 11 nucleotides align to TRBD2. V dropped 4 bases and J dropped 2; count of bases not matched to a gene: 5. The CDR3 sequence is 16 residues long. This CDR3 is CASSYTSGGLTDTQYF. The CDR3 DNA reads TGTGCCAGCAGTTATACTAGCGGGGGACTCACAGATACGCAGTATTTT.

The chain carries TRBV6-6 and TRBJ2-1; TRBD2 aligns across 14 bases. The germline V gene encodes CDR1 MNHNY and CDR2 SVGAGI (reference sequence). Trimming removed 7 bases from V and 7 bases from J; junction bases left unmatched: 6. The CDR3 has 15 residues. The CDR3 reads CASNAGLAGVNEQFF. Here the CDR3 DNA reads TGTGCCAGCAACGCGGGACTAGCGGGGGTAAATGAGCAGTTCTTC.

The chain has TRBV10-3 and TRBJ1-5; D is ambiguous. CDR1 ENHRY and CDR2 SYGVKD come from the germline V gene. Trimming pared 4 bases from V and 1 base from J, leaving 8 bases between. The length of the CDR3 is 14 residues. The CDR3 DNA is TGTGCCATCAGTGGGGAAACAAGCAATCAGCCCCAGCATTTT. It is translated as CAISGETSNQPQHF.

This chain uses TRBV20-1 with TRBJ2-7; D gene ambiguous. The V gene's germline CDR1 is DFQATT and CDR2 SNEGSKA (reference sequence). This CDR3 contains 13 residues. Trimming took off 0 bases at V and 3 bases at J, with 9 bases between the two ends. In nucleotides, the CDR3 is TGCAGTGCTAGAGACAGTCCAGACTACGAGCAGTACTTC. As protein: CSARDSPDYEQYF.

This clonotype was observed once. V gene TRBV11-2 combines with J gene TRBJ2-1, with D possibly being TRBD1 (6 bases). CDR1 is SGHAT, CDR2 FQNNGV, per germline. Between the trimmed V and J ends, which lost 5 bases and 9 bases, there was a span of 20 bases. There are 15 residues in the CDR3. CDR3 in amino acids: CASSPTQGSLGEQFF. The CDR3 nucleotides read TGTGCCAGCAGCCCGACCCAGGGGTCACTAGGTGAGCAGTTCTTC. Filled out from reference TRBV11-2 and TRBJ2-1, the complete variable domain reads EAGVAQSPRYKIIEKRQSVAFWCNPISGHATLYWYQQILGQGPKLLIQFQNNGVVDDSQLPKDRFSAERLKGVDSTLKIQPAKLEDSAVYLCASSPTQGSLGEQFFGPGTRLTVL.

V gene TRBV29-1 combines with J gene TRBJ2-1, with D possibly being TRBD2 (5 bases). This CDR3 has 12 residues. V was pared by 1 base and J by 5 bases, with 6 bases between. From germline, CDR1 is SQVTM and CDR2 ANQGSEA. CDR3 DNA: TGCAGCGTTGAAGCCGGGAACAATGAGCAGTTCTTC. This codes for CSVEAGNNEQFF.

The V and J genes are TRBV18 and TRBJ1-2; a weak D match, TRBD1 (6 bases). Per the germline V gene, CDR1 is KGHSH and CDR2 is LQKENI. Trimming shortened V by 3 bases and J by 6 bases, and 17 bases separated the two germline ends. The CDR3 length is 15 residues. This chain's CDR3 is CASSPWAGDPDGYTF. The CDR3 DNA reads as TGTGCCAGCTCACCGTGGGCAGGGGATCCCGATGGCTACACCTTC. The whole variable domain, filled in from reference TRBV18 and TRBJ1-2, reads NAGVMQNPRHLVRRRGQEARLRCSPMKGHSHVYWYRQLPEEGLKFMVYLQKENIIDESGMPKERFSAEFPKEGPSILRIQQVVRGDSAAYFCASSPWAGDPDGYTFGSGTRLTVV.

V and J are TRBV4-2 and TRBJ1-2, with TRBD1 identical over 9 bases. Germline lookup yields CDR1 LGHNA and CDR2 YNFKEQ. CDR3 length: 14 amino acids. V trimming: 5 bases; J trimming: 12 bases; junction bases outside the gene matches: 13. The CDR3 DNA reads TGTGCCAGCAGCGCCCCACAGGGGGCAGGAGGCCACACCTTC. Translated: CASSAPQGAGGHTF.

V usage is TRBV20-1 and J usage is TRBJ2-1; D is ambiguous. V lost 3 bases to trimming and J lost 0 bases, with 6 bases between them. CDR3 length: 13 amino acids. Germline V gene sequence: CDR1 DFQATT, CDR2 SNEGSKA (reference sequence). The chain's CDR3 is CSARLVSYNEQFF. The CDR3 DNA sequence: TGCAGTGCTAGGTTAGTCTCCTACAATGAGCAGTTCTTC.

The gene calls are TRBV24-1 and TRBJ2-3; D remains ambiguous. The CDR3 runs to 13 residues. Germline CDR1 is KGHDR and CDR2 is SFDVKD. V was pared by 4 bases and J by 0 bases, with 4 bases between. CDR3 nucleotide sequence: TGTGCCACCAGTGAGGGGAGCACAGATACGCAGTATTTT. Amino acid sequence: CATSEGSTDTQYF.

This chain connects TRBV7-9 to TRBJ2-4; D is unclear. Germline CDR1 is SEHNR and CDR2 is FQNEAQ (reference sequence). The V and J ends lost 4 bases and 4 bases respectively, with 8 bases between them. The CDR3 has 13 amino acids. This CDR3 is CASSSDPKNIQYF. CDR3 bases: TGTGCCAGCAGCTCCGACCCTAAAAACATTCAGTACTTC.

This clonotype was found a few times. The rearrangement links TRBV20-1 to TRBJ2-5; 9 positions agree with TRBD2. V lost 2 bases and J lost 4; bases outside the gene matches: 5. Germline V gene sequence: CDR1 DFQATT, CDR2 SNEGSKA (reference sequence). The CDR3 has 14 residues. This chain's CDR3 is CSARRGTSRETQYF. CDR3 in DNA: TGCAGTGCTAGACGGGGGACTAGCAGAGAGACCCAGTACTTC.

This chain uses TRBV24-1 with TRBJ2-1; either TRBD1 or TRBD2 may fit D (5 bases each). V was clipped by 0 bases and J by 0 bases, with 17 bases between them. This CDR3 contains 19 residues. From germline, CDR1 is KGHDR and CDR2 SFDVKD. CDR3 amino acids: CATSDLKVGEGGSYNEQFF. The CDR3 nucleotides are TGTGCCACCAGTGATTTGAAGGTAGGGGAAGGAGGCTCCTACAATGAGCAGTTCTTC.

The CDR3 loop reads CATSPGTDTQYF. The CDR3 coding sequence is TGTGCCACCTCGCCCGGGACAGATACGCAGTATTTT. This rearrangement joins TRBV19 to TRBJ2-3, with D unclear. The V gene lost 10 bases and the J gene lost 3 bases, with 11 bases spanning the gap. The CDR3 has 12 residues. Germline CDR1 reads LNHDA; CDR2 reads SQIVND (reference sequence). Full variable domain (rest looked up from reference TRBV19 and TRBJ2-3): DGGITQSPKYLFRKEGQNVTLSCEQNLNHDAMYWYRQDPGQGLRLIYYSQIVNDFQKGDIAEGYSVSREKKESFPLTVTSAQKNPTAFYLCATSPGTDTQYFGPGTRLTVL.

J is TRBJ2-1 and V is TRBV12-3 or TRBV12-4, with TRBD2 identical over 12 bases. The CDR3 length is 15 residues. V lost 8 bases to trimming and J lost 5 bases; unmatched junction nucleotides: 7. The CDR3 loop is CASWLAGGPNNEQFF. The CDR3 DNA sequence: TGTGCCAGCTGGCTAGCGGGAGGGCCTAACAATGAGCAGTTCTTC.

This clonotype has at least ten counts. The chain has TRBV4-3 and TRBJ2-3, with D perhaps given as TRBD1 or TRBD2 (5 bases each). This CDR3 is 16 amino acids long. V was shortened by 0 bases and J by 4 bases, with 14 bases between the two germline ends. Germline V gene data show CDR1 as LGHNA and CDR2 as YSLEER. CDR3 in amino acids: CASSQDWAGRADTQYF. As DNA, the CDR3 is TGCGCCAGCAGCCAAGACTGGGCAGGGAGAGCAGATACGCAGTATTTT.

The rearrangement joins TRBV12-3 or TRBV12-4 to TRBJ2-1; TRBD2 aligns across 11 bases. This CDR3 contains 14 residues. V dropped 3 bases and J dropped 14; count of bases not matched to a gene: 9. The CDR3: CASSLGTSGPREFF. In DNA form, the CDR3 reads TGTGCCAGCAGTTTGGGGACTAGCGGACCCCGGGAGTTCTTC.

This chain uses TRBV5-5 with TRBJ1-5; tentative D call: TRBD1 (5 bases). The CDR3 runs to 15 residues. The V and J ends lost 4 bases and 5 bases respectively, with 16 bases between them. Germline lookup yields CDR1 SGHKS and CDR2 YYEKEE (reference sequence). The CDR3 DNA reads TGTGCCAGCAGCAGGACCGGGGCTGGAGATCAGCCCCAGCATTTT. Encoded protein: CASSRTGAGDQPQHF.

The chain combines TRBV7-9 with TRBJ2-7, with 13 bases fitting TRBD2. The V gene's germline CDR1 is SEHNR and CDR2 FQNEAQ (reference sequence). The CDR3 is 16 amino acids. Trimming took 4 bases from V and 3 from J; bases not matched to a gene: 6. CDR3 DNA: TGTGCCAGCAGCTACCCCGGGACTAGCGGGAACTACGAGCAGTACTTC. Its protein is CASSYPGTSGNYEQYF.

The chain combines TRBV3-1 with TRBJ2-3, with D perhaps TRBD2 (5 bases). From germline, CDR1 is LGHDT and CDR2 YNNKEL (reference sequence). There are 19 residues in the CDR3. Trimming removed 0 bases at V and 5 bases at J, with 24 bases between. This CDR3 is CASSQDRRSGNTFGDTQYF. The CDR3 region has the DNA TGTGCCAGCAGCCAAGATAGACGGAGCGGCAACACCTTCGGAGATACGCAGTATTTT.

The rearrangement links TRBV2 to TRBJ2-5; no reliable D call. The CDR3 covers 13 residues. V lost 4 bases, J lost 6 bases, and 12 bases lay in between. CDR1 and CDR2 from the germline V gene are SNHLY and FYNNEI. This CDR3 is CASSASLDQTQYF. The CDR3 nucleotides are TGTGCCAGCAGTGCCTCGCTAGACCAGACCCAGTACTTC.

This chain uses TRBV2 with TRBJ1-5; D is possibly TRBD1 (5 bases). The CDR3 is made up of 12 amino acids. CDR1 is SNHLY, CDR2 FYNNEI, per germline. V dropped 8 bases and J dropped 4 bases, with 9 bases sitting between them. This chain's CDR3 is CASGGLNQPQHF. As DNA, the CDR3 is TGTGCCAGCGGGGGGTTAAATCAGCCCCAGCATTTT. Variable domain in full (rest from reference TRBV2 and TRBJ1-5): EPEVTQTPSHQVTQMGQEVILRCVPISNHLYFYWYRQILGQKVEFLVSFYNNEISEKSEIFDDQFSVERPDGSNFTLKIRSTKLEDSAMYFCASGGLNQPQHFGDGTRLSIL.